The 31 T cell receptor beta chains presented below share a single source sample, sequenced in a study of T-cell reconstitution after alpha-beta-depleted transplantation in children. Unique molecular identifiers were incorporated into the prepared TCRbeta library. TCRdb analysed the PCR reads with MiXCR anew, one entry per CDR3 protein. The sample records under 35,000 distinct CDR3 sequences, 5.5% to 7.5% being singletons. The sample in question was PBMCs, mostly from graft donor cells, obtained 180 days after TCRalphabeta/CD19-depleted stem cell transplant. Receptors originate from a male patient aged 5 to 17 who had a stem cell transplant for acute myeloid leukemia, so the T cells may come from the graft donor.

This clonotype came up many times. The chain couples TRBV28 to TRBJ2-7; D is possibly TRBD1 or TRBD2 (5 bases each). Germline values: CDR1 MDHEN, CDR2 SYDVKM. Trimming took 7 bases from V and 1 from J, leaving 11 bases between them. This CDR3 has 13 residues. The DNA of the CDR3 is TGTGCCAGCATCGGGGACGGATCCTACGAGCAGTACTTC. It encodes CASIGDGSYEQYF.

J is TRBJ1-1 and V is TRBV11-2, with D hard to call. V lost 3 bases and J 3 bases, leaving 11 bases between the germline ends. Germline V gene data show CDR1 as SGHAT and CDR2 as FQNNGV. The CDR3 consists of 14 residues. This chain's CDR3 is CASSLRREDTEAFF. The CDR3 DNA is TGTGCCAGCAGCTTGCGGCGGGAGGACACTGAAGCTTTCTTT.

This clonotype was counted many times. The V call is TRBV4-2, the J call TRBJ2-1; a weak D match, TRBD2 (5 bases). Trimming left V 0 bases short and J 3 bases short, with 15 bases between. CDR1 is LGHNA and CDR2 is YNFKEQ in the germline V gene. CDR3 length: 17 residues. The CDR3 sequence: CASSQEEAWTFYNEQFF. For the CDR3, the DNA is TGTGCCAGCAGCCAAGAAGAGGCGTGGACTTTCTACAATGAGCAGTTCTTC.

The chain uses TRBV27 and TRBJ2-2; possibly TRBD1 for D (6 bases). This CDR3 region has 15 residues. Trimming removed 6 bases from V and 6 bases from J, with 17 bases in between. Germline V lookup: CDR1 MNHEY, CDR2 SMNVEV (reference sequence). CDR3 sequence reads: CASRSTMGAAGELFF. DNA of the CDR3: TGTGCCAGCAGATCGACAATGGGGGCCGCCGGGGAGCTGTTTTTT.

This clonotype was seen ten or more times. The chain links TRBV15 to TRBJ1-2; D not resolved. There are 13 residues in the CDR3. V was trimmed by 7 bases and J by 8 bases, leaving 17 bases between them. Looked up from germline, CDR1 is LNHNV and CDR2 is YYDKDF (reference sequence). The CDR3: CATTSWRQGGYTF. In DNA form, the CDR3 reads TGTGCCACCACTTCTTGGCGTCAAGGAGGCTACACCTTC.

V and J are TRBV19 and TRBJ2-2; D may be TRBD1 or TRBD2 (6 bases each). V was trimmed by 7 bases and J by 0 bases, leaving 18 bases between them. The V gene's germline CDR1 is LNHDA and CDR2 SQIVND (reference sequence). CDR3 length: 17 residues. DNA for the CDR3: TGTGCCAGTACAGTGAGGGGGGCAGGGGCGAACACCGGGGAGCTGTTTTTT. Translated, it gives CASTVRGAGANTGELFF.

This clonotype was found many times. The chain employs TRBV12-5 and TRBJ2-1; TRBD2 aligns across 8 bases. Germline V lookup: CDR1 LGHNT, CDR2 FRNRAP. The CDR3 runs 15 residues. The junction had 5 bases not matched to a gene; V was cut back by 1 base and J by 6 bases. In nucleotides, the CDR3 is TGTGCTAGTGGTTTGGGGGGTCTAGCGGGCAATGAGCAGTTCTTC. Its protein is CASGLGGLAGNEQFF.

This clonotype has ten or more counts. V usage is TRBV2 and J usage is TRBJ1-2, with TRBD1 matching 9 bases. Germline V lookup: CDR1 SNHLY, CDR2 FYNNEI. Losses at the gene ends were 6 bases for V and 4 bases for J; bases not matched to a gene: 6. CDR3 length equals 14 residues. CDR3: CASSAGQGSYGYTF. The CDR3 DNA follows: TGTGCCAGCAGCGCGGGACAGGGCTCCTATGGCTACACCTTC.

This clonotype appeared many times. V usage is TRBV19 and J usage is TRBJ2-6; no definite D call. Trimming shortened V by 7 bases and J by 0 bases, and 10 bases separated the two germline ends. The V gene's germline CDR1 is LNHDA and CDR2 SQIVND (reference sequence). The CDR3 runs to 15 residues. CDR3 in DNA: TGTGCCAGTACTCTACTCAACTCTGGGGCCAACGTCCTGACTTTC. Encoded protein: CASTLLNSGANVLTF. The whole variable domain, remainder taken from reference TRBV19 and TRBJ2-6, is DGGITQSPKYLFRKEGQNVTLSCEQNLNHDAMYWYRQDPGQGLRLIYYSQIVNDFQKGDIAEGYSVSREKKESFPLTVTSAQKNPTAFYLCASTLLNSGANVLTFGAGSRLTVL.

This clonotype was found many times. The J gene is TRBJ1-4, the V gene TRBV4-1, with D possibly TRBD1 on 6 matching bases. Germline V gene data show CDR1 as MGHRA and CDR2 as YSYEKL. The germline V and J ends were trimmed by 2 bases and 6 bases, with 10 bases remaining between them. The CDR3 spans 14 residues. CDR3 in DNA: TGCGCCAGCAGCCAATGGGGGGCGTATGAAAAACTGTTTTTT. Its translation is CASSQWGAYEKLFF.

This clonotype was observed many times. The chain joins TRBV9 to TRBJ1-1; D gene ambiguous. Trimming took off 3 bases at V and 3 bases at J, with 9 bases between the two ends. The length of the CDR3 is 13 residues. Germline values: CDR1 SGDLS, CDR2 YYNGEE. The CDR3 DNA sequence: TGTGCCAGCAGCGCCCTTCGTGACACTGAAGCTTTCTTT. Protein product: CASSALRDTEAFF.

This clonotype was seen ten or more times. V is TRBV7-2 and J is TRBJ1-2; D not certain. The CDR3 totals 11 residues. CDR1 is SGHTA, CDR2 FQGNSA, per germline. The V gene lost 4 bases and the J gene lost 6 bases, with 6 bases spanning the gap. The CDR3 coding sequence is TGTGCCAGCAGCTCGAGACATGGCTACACCTTC. This encodes CASSSRHGYTF.

Ten or more counts support this clonotype. CDR3 coding DNA: TGTGCCAGCAGCTTCCTCCGGACAGGAGTATATGGCTACACCTTC. Protein sequence: CASSFLRTGVYGYTF. The genes are TRBV7-9 and TRBJ1-2; 7 nucleotides align to TRBD1. Germline V gene lookup returns CDR1 SEHNR and CDR2 FQNEAQ (reference sequence). V lost 3 bases and J lost 5; bases outside the gene matches: 9. The CDR3 is 15 amino acids.

This clonotype showed up many times. The rearrangement joins TRBV20-1 to TRBJ1-2; weak D call: TRBD1 (6 bases). The V gene lost 4 bases and the J gene lost 0 bases, with 12 bases spanning the gap. The CDR3 length is 14 residues. In germline, CDR1 is DFQATT, CDR2 SNEGSKA (reference sequence). The CDR3 sequence: CSATLQGANYGYTF. The CDR3 DNA reads as TGCAGTGCTACTCTACAGGGAGCTAACTATGGCTACACCTTC.

This sequence joins TRBV3-1 and TRBJ2-1, with 9 bases lining up with TRBD2. The germline gives CDR1 LGHDT, CDR2 YNNKEL (reference sequence). This CDR3 is 15 amino acids long. V was pared by 10 bases and J by 4 bases, with 11 bases of the junction left unmatched. CDR3 residues: CATCRSGSSYNEQFF. The CDR3 region has the DNA TGTGCCACCTGCCGTAGCGGGAGCTCTTACAATGAGCAGTTCTTC.

This clonotype was seen just once. V gene TRBV5-6 combines with J gene TRBJ2-1; D unresolved. Trimming took off 4 bases at V and 3 bases at J, with 14 bases between the two ends. CDR1 and CDR2 from the germline V gene are SGHDT and YYEEEE. The CDR3 loop spans 15 amino acids. The CDR3: CASSPRFSCYNEQFF. In DNA form, the CDR3 reads TGTGCCAGCAGCCCCCGGTTCAGCTGCTACAATGAGCAGTTCTTC. Looking up the rest from reference TRBV5-6 and TRBJ2-1 gives the full variable domain: DAGVTQSPTHLIKTRGQQVTLRCSPKSGHDTVSWYQQALGQGPQFIFQYYEEEERQRGNFPDRFSGHQFPNYSSELNVNALLLGDSALYLCASSPRFSCYNEQFFGPGTRLTVL.

Many counts were recorded for this clonotype. The chain recombines TRBV10-1 with TRBJ1-1; the D is unclear. Germline loops: CDR1 WNHNN, CDR2 SYGVQD (reference sequence). Trimming cost V 5 bases and J 4 bases, with 17 bases left between them. The CDR3 totals 15 residues. DNA for the CDR3: TGCGCCAGCAGTATGGGCGGAGTAGTGGGCACTGAAGCTTTCTTT. This codes for CASSMGGVVGTEAFF.

In its sample, this clonotype is medium-sized (0.01 to 0.1%). The chain carries TRBV12-3 or TRBV12-4 and TRBJ2-2; maybe TRBD2 (6 bases). This CDR3 has 13 amino acids. V lost 8 bases to trimming and J lost 1 base, with 8 bases between them. The CDR3 spells CASGRMNTGELFF. The DNA of the CDR3 is TGTGCCAGCGGGAGGATGAACACCGGGGAGCTGTTTTTT.

This clonotype was detected many times. V and J are TRBV7-6 and TRBJ1-1; a weak D match, TRBD1 (5 bases). CDR1 SGHVS and CDR2 FNYEAQ come from the germline V gene. The CDR3 runs 14 residues. V was shortened by 3 bases and J by 2 bases, with 10 bases between the two germline ends. The CDR3 sequence: CASSLGTSNTEAFF. CDR3 DNA: TGTGCCAGCAGCTTGGGGACGTCCAACACTGAAGCTTTCTTT.

This clonotype was observed at least ten times. V usage is TRBV20-1 and J usage is TRBJ2-3, with 11 nucleotides matching TRBD2. CDR3 length equals 16 residues. The V gene's germline CDR1 is DFQATT and CDR2 SNEGSKA (reference sequence). J lost 4 bases, V lost 6 bases, and 12 bases had no gene match. CDR3 bases: TGCAGTGCGGCGCTAGCGGGAGGTCGGATTGCAGATACGCAGTATTTT. Protein: CSAALAGGRIADTQYF.

This clonotype was detected ten times or more. CDR3 region: CSAIQHETQYF. The CDR3 DNA is TGCAGCGCGATTCAACATGAGACCCAGTACTTC. The rearrangement uses TRBV29-1 and TRBJ2-5, with D uncertain. V was clipped by 7 bases and J by 5 bases, with 11 bases between them. CDR3 size: 11 residues. CDR1 is SQVTM, CDR2 ANQGSEA, per germline.

This clonotype was observed at least ten times. The V gene is TRBV11-2, the J gene TRBJ1-5; D may be TRBD1 (5 bases). This CDR3 region has 16 residues. Germline CDR1 and CDR2: SGHAT and FQNNGV. Between the trimmed V and J ends, which lost 4 bases and 1 base, there was a span of 14 bases. As DNA, the CDR3 is TGTGCCAGCAGCTCTTCGTGGGAGGGGAGCAATCAGCCCCAGCATTTT. Amino acid sequence: CASSSSWEGSNQPQHF.

This clonotype has at least ten counts. The chain carries TRBV9 and TRBJ2-5; 9 bases map to TRBD2. Unmatched junction bases numbered 13, after V lost 7 bases and J lost 3 bases. CDR3 length: 16 amino acids. Germline lookup yields CDR1 SGDLS and CDR2 YYNGEE. The CDR3 loop is CASDPDSAGGEETQYF. DNA for the CDR3: TGTGCCAGCGACCCGGACTCTGCGGGAGGGGAAGAGACCCAGTACTTC.

There are many counts of this clonotype. The chain couples TRBV12-3 or TRBV12-4 to TRBJ2-2; D possibly uses TRBD1 or TRBD2 (5 bases each). Trimming removed 6 bases at V and 5 bases at J, with 7 bases between. The CDR3 consists of 12 residues. The CDR3 nucleotides read TGTGCCAGCAGCGAGGGGACCGGGGAGCTGTTTTTT. Its translation is CASSEGTGELFF.

This clonotype has a count of ten or more. V is TRBV27 and J is TRBJ1-1, with D unresolved. Trimming removed 4 bases from V and 2 bases from J, with 14 bases in between. This CDR3 is 15 amino acids long. In germline, CDR1 is MNHEY, CDR2 SMNVEV (reference sequence). The CDR3 protein is CASSSSLAGNTEAFF. CDR3 DNA sequence: TGTGCCAGCAGTTCCTCTCTGGCCGGAAACACTGAAGCTTTCTTT.

This clonotype was detected many times. This chain connects TRBV20-1 to TRBJ2-1; possibly TRBD1 for D (5 bases). This CDR3 has 13 residues. V lost 6 bases to trimming and J lost 8 bases, with 17 bases between them. The V gene's germline CDR1 is DFQATT and CDR2 SNEGSKA (reference sequence). CDR3 nucleotide sequence: TGCAGTGCCGACGACCCAGGGAACCATGAGCAGTTCTTC. Translated, it gives CSADDPGNHEQFF.

This clonotype was detected many times. The chain recombines TRBV7-9 with TRBJ1-1; the D gene is possibly TRBD1 (6 bases). The length of the CDR3 is 14 residues. In germline, CDR1 is SEHNR, CDR2 FQNEAQ (reference sequence). Trimming took 1 base from V and 7 from J, leaving 13 bases between them. The CDR3 coding sequence is TGTGCCAGCAGCTTAGAGGGGGGCTATATTGAAGCTTTCTTT. It yields the protein CASSLEGGYIEAFF.

At least ten counts were recorded for this clonotype. The V gene is TRBV7-2, the J gene TRBJ1-1; D is unresolved. Germline CDR1 reads SGHTA; CDR2 reads FQGNSA. CDR3 length: 14 residues. V was pared by 6 bases and J by 3 bases, with 14 bases between. The CDR3, as DNA: TGTGCCAGCAGTGACCTGGTTGAGGACACTGAAGCTTTCTTT. It translates to CASSDLVEDTEAFF.

This clonotype is medium-sized in the sample. The chain employs TRBV15 and TRBJ2-5; the D gene is possibly TRBD2 (7 bases). The CDR3 is 16 residues long. V was pared by 3 bases and J by 4 bases, with 18 bases between. Germline V CDR1 and CDR2: LNHNV, YYDKDF (reference sequence). This CDR3 reads CATSRGGTNGAETQYF. CDR3 DNA: TGTGCCACCAGCAGGGGGGGGACAAATGGGGCAGAGACCCAGTACTTC.

This clonotype occurred a few times. This sequence joins TRBV13 and TRBJ2-7; the match to TRBD2 covers 11 bases. This CDR3 contains 15 residues. J was trimmed by 5 bases and V by 5 bases; bases with no gene match: 8. The germline gives CDR1 PRHDT, CDR2 FYEKMQ (reference sequence). The CDR3 bases are TGTGCCAGCAGCCCCACTAGCGGGAGTGTCCACGAGCAGTACTTC. Residues: CASSPTSGSVHEQYF. Combining the CDR3 with reference TRBV13 and TRBJ2-7 gives the whole variable domain AAGVIQSPRHLIKEKRETATLKCYPIPRHDTVYWYQQGPGQDPQFLISFYEKMQSDKGSIPDRFSAQQFSDYHSELNMSSLELGDSALYFCASSPTSGSVHEQYFGPGTRLTVT.

This clonotype was seen many times. This chain uses TRBV7-2 with TRBJ2-5; possibly TRBD2 for D (6 bases). The CDR3 runs 15 residues. Germline assignment: CDR1 SGHTA and CDR2 FQGNSA. V shed 3 bases and J shed 2 bases, with 13 bases lying between them. The CDR3 DNA sequence: TGTGCCAGCAGCTTTTCCCGGGAGCCACAAGAGACCCAGTACTTC. Translated, it gives CASSFSREPQETQYF.